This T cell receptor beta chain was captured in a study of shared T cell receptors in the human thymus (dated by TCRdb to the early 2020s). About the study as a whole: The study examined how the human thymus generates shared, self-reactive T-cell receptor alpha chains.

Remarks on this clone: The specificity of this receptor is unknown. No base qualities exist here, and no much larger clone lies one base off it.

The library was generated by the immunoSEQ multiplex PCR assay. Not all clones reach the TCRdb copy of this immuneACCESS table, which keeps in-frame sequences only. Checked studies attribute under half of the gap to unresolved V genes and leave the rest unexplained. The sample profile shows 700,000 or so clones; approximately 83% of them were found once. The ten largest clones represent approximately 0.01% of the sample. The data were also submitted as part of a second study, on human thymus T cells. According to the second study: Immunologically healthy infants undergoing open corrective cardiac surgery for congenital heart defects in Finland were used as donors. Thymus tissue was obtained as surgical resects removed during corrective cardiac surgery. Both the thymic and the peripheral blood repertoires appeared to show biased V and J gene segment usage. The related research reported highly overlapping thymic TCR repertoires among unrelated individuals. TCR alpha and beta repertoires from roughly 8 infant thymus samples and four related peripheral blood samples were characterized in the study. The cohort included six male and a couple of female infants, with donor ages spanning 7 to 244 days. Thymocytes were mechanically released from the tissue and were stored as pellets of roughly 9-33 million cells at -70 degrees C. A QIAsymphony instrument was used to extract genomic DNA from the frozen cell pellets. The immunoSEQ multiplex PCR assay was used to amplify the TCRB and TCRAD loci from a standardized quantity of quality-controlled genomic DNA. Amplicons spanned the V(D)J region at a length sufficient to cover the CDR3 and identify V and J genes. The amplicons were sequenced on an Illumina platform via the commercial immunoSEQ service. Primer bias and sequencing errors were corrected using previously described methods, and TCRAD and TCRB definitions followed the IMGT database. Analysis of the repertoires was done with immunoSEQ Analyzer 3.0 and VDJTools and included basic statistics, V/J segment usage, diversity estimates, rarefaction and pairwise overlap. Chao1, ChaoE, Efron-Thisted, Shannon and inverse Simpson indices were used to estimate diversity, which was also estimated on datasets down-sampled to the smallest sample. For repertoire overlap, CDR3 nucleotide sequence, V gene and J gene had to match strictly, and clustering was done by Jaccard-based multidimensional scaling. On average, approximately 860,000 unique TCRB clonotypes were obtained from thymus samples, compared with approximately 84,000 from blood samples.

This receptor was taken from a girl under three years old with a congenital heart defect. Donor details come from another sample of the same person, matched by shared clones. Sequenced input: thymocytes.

The DNA sequence is as follows: TGTGCCAGCAGCGTAGGGCACGCTAATGAAAAACTGTTTTTT. This sequence encodes CASSVGHANEKLFF. This chain joins TRBV9 to TRBJ1-4; too little of a D gene remains to name it. The trim is 0 bases for V and 3 bases for J, with a gap of 6 bases between the germline ends. The germline V gene provides CDR1 SGDLS and CDR2 YYNGEE. Including the terminal cysteine and phenylalanine, the CDR3 comprises 14 residues. Just CDR3 DNA is preserved here, 42 bases in frame from base 1.